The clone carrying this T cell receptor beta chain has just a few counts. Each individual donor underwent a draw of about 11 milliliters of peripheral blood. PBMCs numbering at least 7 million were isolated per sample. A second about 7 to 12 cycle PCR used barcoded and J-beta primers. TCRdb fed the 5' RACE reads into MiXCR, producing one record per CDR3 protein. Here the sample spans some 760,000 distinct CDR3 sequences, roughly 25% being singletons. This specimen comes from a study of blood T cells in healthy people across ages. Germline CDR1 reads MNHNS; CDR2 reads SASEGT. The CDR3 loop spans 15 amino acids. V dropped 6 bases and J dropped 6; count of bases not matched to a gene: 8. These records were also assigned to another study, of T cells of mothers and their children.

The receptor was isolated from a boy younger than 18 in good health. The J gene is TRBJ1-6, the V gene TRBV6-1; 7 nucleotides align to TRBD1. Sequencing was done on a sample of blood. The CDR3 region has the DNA TGTGCCAGCAGGCCCCGGGACAGCCTTAATTCACCCCTCCACTTT. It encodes CASRPRDSLNSPLHF.